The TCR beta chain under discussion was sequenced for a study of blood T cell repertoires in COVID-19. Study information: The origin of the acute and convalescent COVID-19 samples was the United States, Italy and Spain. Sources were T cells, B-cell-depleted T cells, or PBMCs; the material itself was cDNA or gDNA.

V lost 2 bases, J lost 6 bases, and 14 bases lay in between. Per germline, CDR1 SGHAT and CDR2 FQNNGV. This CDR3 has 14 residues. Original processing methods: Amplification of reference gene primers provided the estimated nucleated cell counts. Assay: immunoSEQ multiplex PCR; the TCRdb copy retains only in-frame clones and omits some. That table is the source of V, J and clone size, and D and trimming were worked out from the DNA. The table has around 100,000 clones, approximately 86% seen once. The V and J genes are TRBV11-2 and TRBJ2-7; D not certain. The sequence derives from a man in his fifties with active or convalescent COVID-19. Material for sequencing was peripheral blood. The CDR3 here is CASSLNSYQSEQYF. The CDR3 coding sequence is TGTGCCAGCAGCTTAAACAGTTATCAGTCCGAGCAGTACTTC.